Below are 21 T cell receptor beta chains sequenced from a single sample in a study of regulatory T cells in long-lasting Graves disease. Building the TCR beta libraries relied on iRepertoire HTBI primers, and CDR3 regions underwent Arm-PCR. Via MiXCR, TCRdb re-called the multiplex PCR reads, giving one row per CDR3 protein. This sample carries 600,000 to 800,000 distinct CDR3 sequences, 30% of them seen once, and the ten largest clones take 40% to 55%. Described time point: persistent/refractory GD, antithyroid drugs over 5 years with positive TRAb. Generation of the TCR library employed RNA extracted from PBMCs. Source: peripheral blood mononuclear cells (PBMCs), taken when the disease was refractory, from a patient treated with antithyroid drugs. Receptor source: a female donor with Graves disease.

This clonotype was found a few times. This rearrangement joins TRBV27 to TRBJ1-1; weak D call: TRBD1 (5 bases). Germline CDR1 is MNHEY and CDR2 is SMNVEV (reference sequence). This CDR3 has 15 amino acids. V shed 1 base and J shed 4 bases, with 13 bases lying between them. The CDR3: CASSLWVGGSTEAFF. For the CDR3, the DNA is TGTGCCAGCAGTTTATGGGTTGGGGGGAGCACTGAAGCTTTCTTT.

The sample holds many counts of this clonotype. J is TRBJ1-2 and V is TRBV12-3 or TRBV12-4, with no clear D. V was trimmed by 3 bases and J by 7 bases, leaving 6 bases between them. The CDR3 totals 11 residues. The CDR3 spells CASSFGVGYTF. Here the CDR3 DNA reads TGTGCCAGCAGTTTTGGGGTTGGCTACACCTTC.

V gene TRBV5-5 combines with J gene TRBJ1-6; 7 bases are a match to TRBD1. CDR3 length equals 17 residues. Germline assignment: CDR1 SGHKS and CDR2 YYEKEE (reference sequence). The V gene end was trimmed by 2 bases and the J gene end by 4 bases; junction bases not matched to a gene: 9. The CDR3 spells CASSFGQVVGYNSPLHF. CDR3 nucleotide sequence: TGTGCCAGCAGCTTTGGACAGGTCGTGGGGTATAATTCACCCCTCCACTTT.

The chain couples TRBV3-1 to TRBJ1-1, with TRBD1 matching 7 bases. The J segment lost 13 bases and the V segment lost 6 bases, leaving 11 bases of the junction unmatched. The CDR3 length is 12 residues. Germline V CDR1 and CDR2: LGHDT, YNNKEL (reference sequence). The CDR3 sequence is CASSPNRGVVFF. DNA for the CDR3: TGTGCCAGCAGTCCAAACAGGGGAGTAGTTTTCTTT. Drawing the rest from reference TRBV3-1 and TRBJ1-1, the complete variable domain is DTAVSQTPKYLVTQMGNDKSIKCEQNLGHDTMYWYKQDSKKFLKIMFSYNNKELIINETVPNRFSPKSPDKAHLNLHINSLELGDSAVYFCASSPNRGVVFFGQGTRLTVV.

About this clonotype itself: The junction departs from the called germline gene at one end, perhaps through a read error. The chain employs TRBV7-2 and TRBJ1-2; TRBD1 matches 8 bases. Germline CDR1 is SGHTA and CDR2 is FQGNSA. This CDR3 comprises 13 residues. Here the CDR3 DNA reads TGTGCCAACAGCTATGGACAGGGCTATGGCTACACCTTC. It translates to CANSYGQGYGYTF.

The CDR3 loop is CASSVEVGYWGYTF. The CDR3 DNA is TGTGCCAGCAGCGTAGAAGTCGGCTACTGGGGCTACACCTTC. The chain carries TRBV9 and TRBJ1-2; D gene uncertain. Per germline, CDR1 SGDLS and CDR2 YYNGEE. CDR3 length: 14 amino acids. V was cut by 0 bases and J by 8 bases, with 14 bases left in between.

This clonotype was counted a few times. The chain carries TRBV20-1 and TRBJ1-2; no definite D call. Germline V gene lookup returns CDR1 DFQATT and CDR2 SNEGSKA (reference sequence). CDR3 length: 13 residues. The V gene lost 5 bases and the J gene lost 8 bases, with 18 bases spanning the gap. The CDR3 sequence: CSADRGLKDGYTF. CDR3 nucleotide sequence: TGCAGTGCTGACCGTGGTTTGAAGGACGGCTACACCTTC.

There are many counts of this clonotype. The chain uses TRBV12-3 or TRBV12-4 and TRBJ2-5; D is ambiguous. Between the trimmed V and J ends, which lost 7 bases and 0 bases, there was a span of 12 bases. CDR3 length equals 14 residues. In DNA, the CDR3 is TGTGCCAGCACCCGCGCGGCAGACCAAGAGACCCAGTACTTC. Amino acid sequence: CASTRAADQETQYF.

This chain uses TRBV5-1 with TRBJ2-7; D might be TRBD2 (5 bases). Looked up from germline, CDR1 is SGHRS and CDR2 is YFSETQ. CDR3 length: 16 amino acids. Trimming pared 4 bases from V and 0 bases from J, leaving 17 bases between. The CDR3 is CASSRRSGDYSYEQYF. In nucleotides, the CDR3 is TGCGCCAGCAGCAGGAGGTCCGGGGATTACTCCTACGAGCAGTACTTC. Together with reference TRBV5-1 and TRBJ2-7, the CDR3 gives the full variable domain: KAGVTQTPRYLIKTRGQQVTLSCSPISGHRSVSWYQQTPGQGLQFLFEYFSETQRNKGNFPGRFSGRQFSNSRSEMNVSTLELGDSALYLCASSRRSGDYSYEQYFGPGTRLTVT.

The V call is TRBV29-1, the J call TRBJ1-5; 7 nucleotides agree with TRBD1. V lost 0 bases and J lost 7; bases outside the gene matches: 6. The CDR3 loop spans 14 amino acids. Germline CDR1 is SQVTM and CDR2 is ANQGSEA. The CDR3 DNA reads as TGCAGCGTTGAAGAGGAGGGGGCGGGACAGCCCCAGCATTTT. Translated, it gives CSVEEEGAGQPQHF.

The chain couples TRBV5-6 to TRBJ2-7; 14 bases match TRBD2. The length of the CDR3 is 16 residues. Losses at the gene ends were 3 bases for V and 3 bases for J; bases not matched to a gene: 5. Germline V gives CDR1 SGHDT, CDR2 YYEEEE. CDR3 loop: CASSSRTSGRYYEQYF. DNA of the CDR3: TGTGCCAGCAGCTCCAGGACTAGCGGGAGGTACTACGAGCAGTACTTC.

The table lists this clonotype with a few counts. This chain links TRBV11-1 with TRBJ2-3, with 9 bases matching TRBD2. CDR1 is SGHAT and CDR2 is FQDESV in the germline V gene (reference sequence). The CDR3 length is 15 residues. V lost 3 bases to trimming and J lost 4 bases; unmatched junction nucleotides: 5. Here the CDR3 reads CASSFSGRESDTQYF. The CDR3 nucleotides read TGTGCCAGCAGCTTTAGCGGGAGAGAGTCAGATACGCAGTATTTT.

Here the CDR3 reads CASSFGPEQYF. The CDR3 DNA is TGTGCCAGCAGTTTTGGCCCCGAGCAGTACTTC. This sequence joins TRBV27 and TRBJ2-7; D unclear. The CDR3 totals 11 residues. With 3 bases removed from V and 6 bases from J, the gap between germline ends came to 6 bases. The germline CDR1 and CDR2 sequences are MNHEY and SMNVEV (reference sequence).

This clonotype was detected many times. The rearrangement links TRBV12-3 or TRBV12-4 to TRBJ1-5, with D maybe TRBD1 (5 bases). Trimming shortened V by 6 bases and J by 4 bases, and 13 bases separated the two germline ends. CDR3 size: 14 residues. As DNA, the CDR3 is TGTGCCAGCAGAGAGACAGCCCTAAATCAGCCCCAGCATTTT. Protein: CASRETALNQPQHF.

This clonotype was counted at least ten times. This chain joins TRBV5-6 and TRBJ2-5; D is unclear. With 4 bases removed from V and 2 bases from J, the gap between germline ends came to 12 bases. CDR3 size: 14 residues. Per germline, CDR1 SGHDT and CDR2 YYEEEE. The CDR3 here is CASSKSRFQETQYF. Written as DNA, the CDR3 is TGTGCCAGCAGCAAAAGCCGATTTCAAGAGACCCAGTACTTC.

This clonotype was observed a few times. The V gene is TRBV6-1, the J gene TRBJ2-5, with TRBD1 as a possible D gene (7 bases). The CDR3 spans 14 residues. Germline V gene data show CDR1 as MNHNS and CDR2 as SASEGT. V was clipped by 5 bases and J by 6 bases, with 16 bases between them. The CDR3 DNA follows: TGTGCCAGCAGTCAAGGAGGGGGCCGGAAGACCCAGTACTTC. Its protein product is CASSQGGGRKTQYF.

In its sample, this clonotype was seen once. The rearrangement links TRBV7-2 to TRBJ1-5, with a possible D match to TRBD1 (5 bases). The ends were cut back, 5 bases at V and 6 bases at J, with 17 bases in the middle. The CDR3 contains 15 residues. CDR1 is SGHTA and CDR2 is FQGNSA in the germline V gene. CDR3 coding DNA: TGTGCCAGCAGCGTCGACTTTGGGGCGGGTCAGCCCCAGCATTTT. Protein sequence: CASSVDFGAGQPQHF.

This clonotype was seen repeatedly, ten times or more. The genes are TRBV27 and TRBJ1-2; 8 positions match TRBD1. Germline V gene data show CDR1 as MNHEY and CDR2 as SMNVEV (reference sequence). The CDR3 length is 12 residues. The ends lost 5 bases at V and 10 bases at J; junction bases unmatched: 6. CDR3 loop: CASSPNRGIYTF. CDR3 bases: TGTGCCAGCAGTCCGAACAGGGGGATCTACACCTTC.

The chain uses TRBV7-8 and TRBJ1-1; D gene ambiguous. Germline values: CDR1 SGHVS, CDR2 FQNEAQ. This CDR3 contains 17 residues. The ends were cut back, 5 bases at V and 1 base at J, with 20 bases in the middle. The CDR3 protein is CASSPLEAAARNTEAFF. CDR3 nucleotide sequence: TGTGCCAGCAGCCCACTTGAGGCAGCAGCACGGAACACTGAAGCTTTCTTT.

This clonotype was seen only a few times. The rearrangement uses TRBV9 and TRBJ2-7; tentatively, D is TRBD1 (5 bases). Deletions cut 2 bases from V and 2 bases from J, with 11 bases between. Germline V gene lookup returns CDR1 SGDLS and CDR2 YYNGEE. The CDR3 runs 14 residues. Here the CDR3 DNA reads TGTGCCAGCAGCGTCGACGACAGTCCCTACGAGCAGTACTTC. Protein product: CASSVDDSPYEQYF.

The chain combines TRBV5-1 with TRBJ2-7, with D perhaps assigned TRBD1 or TRBD2 (5 bases each). Germline CDR1 SGHRS, CDR2 YFSETQ. The CDR3 has 15 residues. Trimming removed 0 bases from V and 2 bases from J, with 12 bases in between. The CDR3: CASSLAGTGPYEQYF. CDR3 in DNA: TGCGCCAGCAGCTTGGCCGGGACCGGGCCCTACGAGCAGTACTTC.